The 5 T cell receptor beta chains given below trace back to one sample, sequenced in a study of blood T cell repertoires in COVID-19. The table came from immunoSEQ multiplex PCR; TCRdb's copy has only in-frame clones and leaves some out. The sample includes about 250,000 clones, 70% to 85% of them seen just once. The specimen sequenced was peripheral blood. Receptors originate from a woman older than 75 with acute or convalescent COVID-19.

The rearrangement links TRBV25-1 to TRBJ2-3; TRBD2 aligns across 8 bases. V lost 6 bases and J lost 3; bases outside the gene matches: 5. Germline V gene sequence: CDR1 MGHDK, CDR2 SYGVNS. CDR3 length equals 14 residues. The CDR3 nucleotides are TGTGCCAGCAGGGACGGGGGGGCGACAGATACGCAGTATTTT. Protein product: CASRDGGATDTQYF.

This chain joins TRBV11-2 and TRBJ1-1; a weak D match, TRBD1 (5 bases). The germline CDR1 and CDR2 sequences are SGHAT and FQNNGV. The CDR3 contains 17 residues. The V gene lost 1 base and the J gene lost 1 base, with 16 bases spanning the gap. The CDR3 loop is CASSLVGTGTTNTEAFF. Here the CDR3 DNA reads TGTGCCAGCAGCTTAGTTGGTACCGGGACTACGAACACTGAAGCTTTCTTT.

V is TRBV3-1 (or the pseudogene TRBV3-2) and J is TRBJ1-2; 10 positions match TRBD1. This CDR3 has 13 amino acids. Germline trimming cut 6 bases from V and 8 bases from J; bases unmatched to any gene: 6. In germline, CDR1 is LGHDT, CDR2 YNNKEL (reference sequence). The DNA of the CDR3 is TGTGCCAGCAGGCGGACAGGGGGTGAGGGCTACACCTTC. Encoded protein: CASRRTGGEGYTF.

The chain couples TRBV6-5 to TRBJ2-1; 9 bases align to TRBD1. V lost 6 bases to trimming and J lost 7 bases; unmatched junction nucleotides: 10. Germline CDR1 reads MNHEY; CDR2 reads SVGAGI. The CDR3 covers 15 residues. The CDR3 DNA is TGTGCCAGCAGCAGGGGGACAGGGCGGTCGAATGAGCAGTTCTTC. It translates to CASSRGTGRSNEQFF.

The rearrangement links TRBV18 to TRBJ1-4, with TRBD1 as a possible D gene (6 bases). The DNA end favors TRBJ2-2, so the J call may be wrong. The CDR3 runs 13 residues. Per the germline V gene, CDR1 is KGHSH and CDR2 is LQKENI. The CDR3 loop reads CASSPGRDMELFF. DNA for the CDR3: TGTGCCAGCTCACCAGGAAGGGACATGGAGCTGTTTTTT.